This is a list of T cell receptor beta chains from one sample in a study of blood T cell repertoires in COVID-19. Clones were read by immunoSEQ multiplex PCR, and TCRdb kept only the in-frame ones, dropping some. The sample gives 250,000 to 350,000 clones, about 85% of which show up once; roughly 0.94% is in the top ten. The sequencing sample was made of peripheral blood. These receptors all stem from a human donor with COVID-19, enrolled during active disease. The donor label of this sample is uncertain. The CDR3 runs from the conserved cysteine through the conserved F or W. A D gene is named only where the DNA matches it firmly.

>-|TRBV5-8|TRBJ1-1|13
CASSLDRDNKAFF
>TRBD1|TRBV28|TRBJ2-7|16
CASSLATDRMTYEQYF
>TRBD1|TRBV5-1|TRBJ2-3|17
CASSRGQGASQKDTQYF
>-|TRBV5-1|TRBJ1-5|15
CASSPSGGGSQPQHF
>-|TRBV27|TRBJ2-7|14
CASSFQAGPYEQYF
>-|TRBV6-5|TRBJ1-1|15
CASRQGGRGVGRAFF
>TRBD1|TRBV5-1|TRBJ2-5|16
CASSIGQGATQETQYF
>-|TRBV9|TRBJ1-1|14
CASSPGGANTEAFF
>-|TRBV19|TRBJ1-1|14
CASYRVGVETEAFF
>-|TRBV3-1/TRBV3-2|TRBJ1-2|13
CASSQEGFYGYTF